This is a list of T cell receptor beta chains from one sample in a study of Ad26.COV2.S vaccination and SARS-CoV-2 variants. This table comes from immunoSEQ multiplex PCR, and its TCRdb copy is limited to in-frame clones, with some not included. Among about 350,000 clones listed, roughly 94% were seen once. Source: peripheral blood, taken after recovery from COVID-19. The receptors derive from a human donor who had recovered from COVID-19. Each CDR3 is given with its conserved first and last residue. D genes are given only for firm matches. Clone sizes are given selectively: once, few, many, or a class where the clone is expanded.

TRBV11-2,once,TRBJ1-2,NA,CASSLGGNYGYTF,TGTGCCAGCAGCTTAGGGGGTAACTATGGCTACACCTTC
TRBV19,NA,TRBJ1-1,TRBD1,CASSKLQGLNTEAFF,TGTGCCAGTAGTAAATTACAGGGGTTGAACACTGAAGCTTTCTTT
TRBV18,NA,TRBJ1-4,NA,CASSPPRDRPNEKLFF,TGTGCCAGCTCACCACCCCGGGACCGACCTAATGAAAAACTGTTTTTT
TRBV4-2,NA,TRBJ1-3,NA,CASSQDSLTSGNTIYF,TGTGCCAGCAGCCAGGACAGTCTAACCTCTGGAAACACCATATATTTT
TRBV19,NA,TRBJ2-6,TRBD1,CASSARTGVKSGANVLTF,TGTGCCAGTAGTGCCCGGACAGGTGTTAAGTCTGGGGCCAACGTCCTGACTTTC
TRBV5-1,NA,TRBJ1-1,NA,CASSLSRGRLTEAFF,TGCGCCAGCAGCTTGTCCCGGGGACGTCTCACTGAAGCTTTCTTT
TRBV5-1,NA,TRBJ1-5,NA,CASSRTRTASNQPQHF,TGCGCCAGCAGCAGGACCCGGACGGCCAGCAATCAGCCCCAGCATTTT
TRBV6-6,NA,TRBJ1-1,NA,CASSSRRSGATEAFF,TGTGCCAGCAGTTCCCGGAGGTCAGGGGCCACTGAAGCTTTCTTT
TRBV27,NA,TRBJ2-5,NA,CASSLTGTKETQYF,TGTGCCAGCAGCCTGACCGGGACAAAAGAGACCCAGTACTTC
TRBV9,NA,TRBJ1-1,NA,CASSVAGRTNTEAFF,TGTGCCAGCAGCGTGGCGGGACGGACGAACACTGAAGCTTTCTTT
TRBV6-5,NA,TRBJ2-3,TRBD2,CASSYEGLAFTDTQYF,TGTGCCAGCAGTTACGAGGGACTAGCTTTCACAGATACGCAGTATTTT
TRBV20-1,NA,TRBJ1-5,TRBD1,CSASSGRGQGLTGNQPQHF,TGCAGTGCTAGTTCCGGAAGAGGACAGGGACTGACGGGCAATCAGCCCCAGCATTTT
TRBV4-1,once,TRBJ1-2,TRBD1,CASSQPSQGEIGYGYTF,TGCGCCAGCAGCCAACCCTCACAGGGGGAGATTGGCTATGGCTACACCTTC
TRBV10-1,NA,TRBJ2-2,NA,CASSEYTGELFF,TGCGCCAGCAGTGAGTACACCGGGGAGCTGTTTTTT
TRBV27,NA,TRBJ1-5,NA,CASSPYWGSNQPQHF,TGTGCCAGCAGTCCCTATTGGGGTAGCAATCAGCCCCAGCATTTT
TRBV5-1,NA,TRBJ1-4,NA,CASSLDEKLFF,TGCGCCAGCAGCTTGGATGAAAAACTGTTTTTT
TRBV5-1,NA,TRBJ2-2,TRBD2,CASRGLAGDTGELFF,TGCGCCAGCAGGGGACTAGCGGGGGACACCGGGGAGCTGTTTTTT
TRBV11-2,once,TRBJ2-7,NA,CASSSQAGRGEQYF,TGTGCCAGCAGCTCACAGGCTGGGCGGGGCGAGCAGTACTTC
TRBV5-1,NA,TRBJ2-5,NA,CASSLETPQETQYF,TGCGCCAGCAGCTTGGAGACACCCCAAGAGACCCAGTACTTC
TRBV3-1/TRBV3-2,NA,TRBJ2-6,NA,CASSQDRAGANVLTF,TGTGCCAGCAGCCAAGACAGGGCTGGGGCCAACGTCCTGACTTTC
TRBV18,once,TRBJ1-6,NA,CASSWAPDASYNSPLHF,TGTGCCAGCTCATGGGCCCCGGACGCCTCCTATAATTCACCCCTCCACTTT
TRBV11-2,NA,TRBJ2-3,NA,CASSLDGLGQGDTQYF,TGTGCCAGCAGCTTAGATGGACTTGGGCAGGGAGATACGCAGTATTTT
TRBV2,NA,TRBJ2-2,NA,CATRGVANTGELFF,TGTGCCACCAGGGGGGTGGCGAACACCGGGGAGCTGTTTTTT
TRBV6-1,NA,TRBJ1-1,NA,CASSDQGLSTEAFF,TGTGCCAGCAGTGATCAGGGGCTCAGCACTGAAGCTTTCTTT
TRBV27,NA,TRBJ1-2,NA,CASSLRGTDRRYGYTF,TGTGCCAGCAGTTTAAGGGGCACCGACAGGAGATATGGCTACACCTTC
TRBV7-9,NA,TRBJ1-2,NA,CASSLKVQGPFTF,TGTGCCAGCAGCTTAAAGGTTCAGGGACCTTTCACCTTC
TRBV19,NA,TRBJ2-7,TRBD1,CASSTFRQGAGEQYF,TGTGCCAGTAGTACCTTCAGACAGGGGGCAGGCGAGCAGTACTTC
TRBV5-1,NA,TRBJ2-5,TRBD1,CASSLGGQGAPQETQYF,TGCGCCAGCAGCTTGGGGGGGCAGGGGGCCCCACAAGAGACCCAGTACTTC
TRBV2,NA,TRBJ2-5,TRBD2,CASTRLAGIKETQYF,TGTGCCAGCACCAGACTAGCGGGGATTAAAGAGACCCAGTACTTC
TRBV19,NA,TRBJ2-6,NA,CASLRVDSGANVLTF,TGTGCCAGTCTACGGGTGGACTCTGGGGCCAACGTCCTGACTTTC
TRBV19,NA,TRBJ1-1,TRBD1,CASSKTGVATEAFF,TGTGCCAGTAGTAAGACAGGGGTTGCCACTGAAGCTTTCTTT
TRBV7-2,NA,TRBJ2-7,NA,CASSLESSGQYF,TGTGCCAGCAGCTTAGAATCATCAGGGCAGTACTTC
TRBV10-1,NA,TRBJ2-5,NA,CATSGPNQETQYF,TGCGCCACCTCCGGACCCAACCAAGAGACCCAGTACTTC
TRBV9,once,TRBJ1-1,NA,CASSLGGKAEAFF,TGTGCCAGCAGCCTAGGGGGTAAGGCTGAAGCTTTCTTT
TRBV19,NA,TRBJ2-1,NA,CASSPGYSYNEQFF,TGTGCCAGTAGTCCAGGATACTCCTACAATGAGCAGTTCTTC
TRBV10-3,NA,TRBJ1-2,NA,CAISESSGAEGYTF,TGTGCCATCAGTGAGTCTAGTGGTGCGGAGGGCTACACCTTC
TRBV5-1,few,TRBJ1-4,NA,CASSLGVLSQGNEKLFF,TGCGCCAGCAGCTTGGGGGTGTTAAGTCAGGGAAATGAAAAACTGTTTTTT
TRBV4-3,NA,TRBJ1-1,NA,CASSQDRGRSEAFF,TGCGCCAGCAGCCAAGATCGGGGACGCTCTGAAGCTTTCTTT
TRBV6-5,NA,TRBJ1-1,TRBD1,CASSTDRGEGTEAFF,TGTGCCAGCAGTACCGACAGGGGAGAAGGCACTGAAGCTTTCTTT
TRBV7-9,NA,TRBJ1-2,NA,CASSLGSLRVVHGYTF,TGTGCCAGCAGCTTAGGGTCTCTTCGGGTTGTCCATGGCTACACCTTC
TRBV2,few,TRBJ2-2,NA,CASLGSGELFF,TGTGCCAGCCTGGGGTCCGGGGAGCTGTTTTTT
TRBV9,NA,TRBJ2-4,NA,CASSPSSAKNIQYF,TGTGCCAGCAGCCCAAGCTCGGCCAAAAACATTCAGTACTTC
TRBV5-1,NA,TRBJ1-2,NA,CASRWRGTDYGYTF,TGCGCCAGCAGATGGAGGGGGACTGACTATGGCTACACCTTC
TRBV10-2,once,TRBJ2-7,TRBD2,CASNGGEPYEQYF,TGCGCCAGCAATGGGGGGGAGCCCTACGAGCAGTACTTC
TRBV11-2,few,TRBJ1-5,TRBD1,CASSWTGNQPQHF,TGTGCCAGCAGCTGGACAGGAAATCAGCCCCAGCATTTT
TRBV4-1,NA,TRBJ2-3,NA,CASSQESGLSTDTQYF,TGCGCCAGCAGCCAAGAAAGCGGGCTAAGCACAGATACGCAGTATTTT
TRBV4-1,NA,TRBJ1-5,TRBD1,CASSHDPDRGQPQHF,TGCGCCAGCAGCCATGACCCGGACAGGGGACAGCCCCAGCATTTT
TRBV9,NA,TRBJ1-1,NA,CASSVGGEARGLNTEAFF,TGTGCCAGCAGCGTAGGGGGGGAGGCCAGGGGACTGAACACTGAAGCTTTCTTT
TRBV7-8,few,TRBJ1-2,NA,CASSRGTYGYTF,TGTGCCAGCAGTCGAGGGACCTATGGCTACACCTTC